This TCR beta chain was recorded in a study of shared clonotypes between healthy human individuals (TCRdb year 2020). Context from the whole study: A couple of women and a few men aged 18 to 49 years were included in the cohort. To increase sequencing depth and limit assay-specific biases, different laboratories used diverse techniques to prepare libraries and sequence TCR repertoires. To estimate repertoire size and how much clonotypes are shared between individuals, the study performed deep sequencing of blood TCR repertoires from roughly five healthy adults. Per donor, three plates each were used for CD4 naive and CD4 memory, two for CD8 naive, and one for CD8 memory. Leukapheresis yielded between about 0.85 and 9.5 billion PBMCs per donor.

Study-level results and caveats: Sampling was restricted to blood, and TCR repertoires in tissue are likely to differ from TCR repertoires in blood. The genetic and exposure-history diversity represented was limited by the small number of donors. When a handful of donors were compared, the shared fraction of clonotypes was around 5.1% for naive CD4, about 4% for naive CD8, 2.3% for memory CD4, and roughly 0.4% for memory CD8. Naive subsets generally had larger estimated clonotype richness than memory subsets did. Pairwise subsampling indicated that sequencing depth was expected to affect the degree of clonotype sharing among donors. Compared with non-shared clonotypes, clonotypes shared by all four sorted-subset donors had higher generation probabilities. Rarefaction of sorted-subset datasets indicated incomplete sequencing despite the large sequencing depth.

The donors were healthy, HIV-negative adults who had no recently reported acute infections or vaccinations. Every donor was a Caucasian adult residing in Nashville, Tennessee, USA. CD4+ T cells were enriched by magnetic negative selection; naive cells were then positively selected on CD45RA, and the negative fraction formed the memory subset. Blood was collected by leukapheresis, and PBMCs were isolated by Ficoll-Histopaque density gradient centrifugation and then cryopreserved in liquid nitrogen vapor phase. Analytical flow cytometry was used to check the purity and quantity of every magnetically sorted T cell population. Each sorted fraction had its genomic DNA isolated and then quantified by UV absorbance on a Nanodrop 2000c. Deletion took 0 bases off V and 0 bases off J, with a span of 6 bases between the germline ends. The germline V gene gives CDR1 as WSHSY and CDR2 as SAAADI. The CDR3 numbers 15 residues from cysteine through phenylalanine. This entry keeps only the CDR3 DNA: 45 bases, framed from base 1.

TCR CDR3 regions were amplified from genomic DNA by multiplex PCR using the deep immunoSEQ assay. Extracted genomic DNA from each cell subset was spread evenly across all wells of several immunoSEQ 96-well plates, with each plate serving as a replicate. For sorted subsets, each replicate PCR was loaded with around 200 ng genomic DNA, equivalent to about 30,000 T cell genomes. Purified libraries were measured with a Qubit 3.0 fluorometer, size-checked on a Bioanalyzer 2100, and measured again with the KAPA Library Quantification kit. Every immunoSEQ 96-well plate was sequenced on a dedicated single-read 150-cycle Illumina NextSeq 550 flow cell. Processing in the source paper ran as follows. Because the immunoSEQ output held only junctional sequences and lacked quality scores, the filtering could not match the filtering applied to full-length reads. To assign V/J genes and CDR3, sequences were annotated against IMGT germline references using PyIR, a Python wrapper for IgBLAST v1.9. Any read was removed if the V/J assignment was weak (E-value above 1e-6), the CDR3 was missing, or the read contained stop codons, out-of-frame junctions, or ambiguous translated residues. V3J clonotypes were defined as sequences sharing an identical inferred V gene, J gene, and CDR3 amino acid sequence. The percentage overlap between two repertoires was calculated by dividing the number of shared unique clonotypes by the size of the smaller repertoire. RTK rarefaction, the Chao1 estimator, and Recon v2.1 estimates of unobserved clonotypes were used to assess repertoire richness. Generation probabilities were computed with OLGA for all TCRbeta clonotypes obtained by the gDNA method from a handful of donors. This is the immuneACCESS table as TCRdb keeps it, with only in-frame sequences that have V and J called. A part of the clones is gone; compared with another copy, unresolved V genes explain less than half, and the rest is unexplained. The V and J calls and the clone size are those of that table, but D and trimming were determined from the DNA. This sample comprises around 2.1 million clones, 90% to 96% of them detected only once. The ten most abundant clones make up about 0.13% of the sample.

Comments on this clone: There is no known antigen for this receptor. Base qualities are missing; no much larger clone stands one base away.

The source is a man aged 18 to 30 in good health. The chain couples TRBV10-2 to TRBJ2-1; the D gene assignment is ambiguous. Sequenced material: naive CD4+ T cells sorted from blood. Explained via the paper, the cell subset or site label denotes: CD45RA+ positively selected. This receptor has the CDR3 CASSESLSSYNEQFF. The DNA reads TGCGCCAGCAGTGAGTCGCTAAGCTCCTACAATGAGCAGTTCTTC.